These 30 T cell receptor beta chains were sequenced from one sample in a study of blood T cell repertoires in COVID-19. Data came from immunoSEQ multiplex PCR; TCRdb stores just in-frame clones and leaves some out. This sample has about 240,000 clones, with about four fifths found just once. What was sequenced was PBMCs or T cells enriched from blood (not recorded which). The receptors here all came from a woman in her thirties or forties who had been exposed to COVID-19.

The chain couples TRBV30 to TRBJ2-6, with D tentatively TRBD1 (5 bases). The V gene's germline CDR1 is GTSNPN and CDR2 SVGIG (reference sequence). This CDR3 is built from 18 residues. V dropped 0 bases and J dropped 1 base, with 16 bases sitting between them. In DNA form, the CDR3 reads TGTGCCTGGAGTGTTAGTGGGCAGGGTTTATCTGGGGCCAACGTCCTGACTTTC. It translates to CAWSVSGQGLSGANVLTF. The full variable domain, rest sourced from reference TRBV30 and TRBJ2-6, is SQTIHQWPATLVQPVGSPLSLECTVEGTSNPNLYWYRQAAGRGLQLLFYSVGIGQISSEVPQNLSASRPQDRQFILSSKKLLLSDSGFYLCAWSVSGQGLSGANVLTFGAGSRLTVL.

The chain recombines TRBV7-3 with TRBJ2-3; a possible D gene is TRBD2 (5 bases). The germline CDR1 and CDR2 sequences are SGHTA and FQGTGA. This CDR3 comprises 16 residues. Trimming left V 5 bases short and J 0 bases short, with 15 bases between. CDR3 sequence reads: CASSNGPPGSTDTQYF. The CDR3 DNA reads as TGTGCCAGCAGCAACGGACCCCCGGGGAGCACAGATACGCAGTATTTT.

The chain couples TRBV12-3 or TRBV12-4 to TRBJ1-2, with 8 bases identical to TRBD1. The CDR3 runs to 12 residues. Trimming took 6 bases from V and 7 from J; bases not matched to a gene: 4. CDR3 bases: TGTGCCAGCAGGCGCGACAGGGGTGGCTACACCTTC. Translated: CASRRDRGGYTF.

The gene calls are TRBV4-2 and TRBJ2-3; D is perhaps TRBD2 (5 bases). The germline V and J ends were trimmed by 0 bases and 1 base, with 11 bases remaining between them. Per germline, CDR1 LGHNA and CDR2 YNFKEQ. This CDR3 region has 16 residues. This CDR3 reads CASSQEGVGGTDTQYF. The DNA for the CDR3 is TGTGCCAGCAGCCAAGAAGGCGTCGGGGGCACAGATACGCAGTATTTT.

This rearrangement joins TRBV15 to TRBJ2-5, with 12 nucleotides matching TRBD1. This CDR3 contains 16 residues. Germline values: CDR1 LNHNV, CDR2 YYDKDF (reference sequence). Trimming removed 4 bases from V and 0 bases from J; junction bases left unmatched: 3. The CDR3 DNA is TGTGCCACCAGCAAAGGGGACAGGGGGCACCAAGAGACCCAGTACTTC. Translation: CATSKGDRGHQETQYF.

The J gene is TRBJ1-1, the V gene TRBV11-3; TRBD1 is a possible D gene (6 bases). Germline V gene data show CDR1 as SGHNT and CDR2 as YENEEA. The V end was cut by 5 bases, the J end by 3 bases, with 10 bases between. This CDR3 is 13 amino acids long. The CDR3 nucleotides read TGTGCCAGCAGCCTCCAGGGGTACACTGAAGCTTTCTTT. Translated: CASSLQGYTEAFF.

The chain is built from TRBV3-1 (or the pseudogene TRBV3-2) and TRBJ2-5, with 10 nucleotides matching TRBD2. V was pared by 4 bases and J by 2 bases, with 1 base of the junction left unmatched. Germline assignment: CDR1 LGHDT and CDR2 YNNKEL (reference sequence). The CDR3 is made up of 14 amino acids. This CDR3 is CASSRTSGQETQYF. Written as DNA, the CDR3 is TGTGCCAGCAGCCGGACTAGCGGTCAAGAGACCCAGTACTTC.

This chain joins TRBV2 and TRBJ1-2; no definite D call. V was cut by 1 base and J by 5 bases, with 11 bases left in between. Germline values: CDR1 SNHLY, CDR2 FYNNEI. The length of the CDR3 is 14 residues. The CDR3 DNA reads as TGTGCCAGCAGTGAAGGTCGGAGGGAATATGGCTACACCTTC. Encoded protein: CASSEGRREYGYTF.

This sequence joins TRBV5-4 and TRBJ2-7; 7 bases agree with TRBD2. Trimming took 4 bases from V and 3 from J; bases not matched to a gene: 10. The germline V gene encodes CDR1 SGHNT and CDR2 YYREEE (reference sequence). The CDR3 is made up of 15 amino acids. DNA for the CDR3: TGTGCCAGCAGCGACTGGGGAGCGGGGAACTACGAGCAGTACTTC. As protein: CASSDWGAGNYEQYF.

This sequence joins TRBV30 and TRBJ2-2; no definite D call. The CDR3 loop spans 12 amino acids. The germline gives CDR1 GTSNPN, CDR2 SVGIG (reference sequence). V gave up 7 bases and J gave up 0 bases, with 6 bases separating them. CDR3 nucleotide sequence: TGTGCCTTCGAGGCGAACACCGGGGAGCTGTTTTTT. It specifies CAFEANTGELFF.

The chain employs TRBV4-2 and TRBJ2-3; 7 bases fit TRBD1. Germline trimming cut 4 bases from V and 0 bases from J; bases unmatched to any gene: 7. CDR1 LGHNA and CDR2 YNFKEQ come from the germline V gene. This CDR3 spans 16 amino acids. In DNA form, the CDR3 reads TGTGCCAGCAGCCGCGGCGAGGGGGCTAGCACAGATACGCAGTATTTT. Encoded protein: CASSRGEGASTDTQYF.

The rearrangement joins TRBV6-6 to TRBJ2-7, with 10 bases that match TRBD1. The J segment lost 4 bases and the V segment lost 2 bases, leaving 2 bases of the junction unmatched. Germline CDR1 and CDR2: MNHNY and SVGAGI (reference sequence). The CDR3 has 14 residues. CDR3 loop: CASSYGDRGYEQYF. The CDR3 DNA reads as TGTGCCAGCAGTTACGGGGACAGGGGATACGAGCAGTACTTC.

This chain uses TRBV12-3 or TRBV12-4 with TRBJ1-1, with D possibly matching TRBD1 (5 bases). The CDR3 has 13 amino acids. The V end lost 7 bases, the J end lost 1 base, and 10 bases lay between the germline ends. The CDR3 reads CASIPRENTEAFF. Here the CDR3 DNA reads TGTGCCAGCATTCCCAGGGAGAACACTGAAGCTTTCTTT.

This chain links TRBV7-2 with TRBJ2-1; 8 nucleotides agree with TRBD1. CDR1 and CDR2 from the germline V gene are SGHTA and FQGNSA. This CDR3 spans 15 amino acids. Losses at the gene ends were 4 bases for V and 4 bases for J; bases not matched to a gene: 6. The CDR3, as DNA: TGTGCCAGCAGCTCGACAGGGGATCGGTACAATGAGCAGTTCTTC. Its protein product is CASSSTGDRYNEQFF.

This rearrangement joins TRBV27 to TRBJ1-1; TRBD1 might be the D (6 bases). This CDR3 region has 14 residues. The V gene lost 3 bases and the J gene lost 4 bases, with 12 bases spanning the gap. Per the germline V gene, CDR1 is MNHEY and CDR2 is SMNVEV (reference sequence). The CDR3 spells CASSLSGVGTEAFF. The CDR3 region has the DNA TGTGCCAGCAGTTTGTCAGGGGTAGGCACTGAAGCTTTCTTT.

The chain uses TRBV12-3 or TRBV12-4 and TRBJ2-1; no clear D gene. The CDR3 loop spans 11 amino acids. V gave up 3 bases and J gave up 9 bases, with 6 bases separating them. The CDR3 DNA reads TGTGCCAGCAGTTTCCACGGTGAGCAGTTCTTC. It specifies CASSFHGEQFF.

The chain uses TRBV7-9 and TRBJ2-2; the D is unclear. The V end lost 5 bases, the J end lost 1 base, and 8 bases lay between the germline ends. The CDR3 sequence is 14 residues long. The germline gives CDR1 SEHNR, CDR2 FQNEAQ (reference sequence). The DNA for the CDR3 is TGTGCCAGCAGCCCGTTGAGGAACACCGGGGAGCTGTTTTTT. It is translated as CASSPLRNTGELFF.

The V call is TRBV24-1, the J call TRBJ2-3; weak D call: TRBD2 (6 bases). The CDR3 is 17 residues long. V gave up 3 bases and J gave up 7 bases, with 22 bases separating them. Germline CDR1 is KGHDR and CDR2 is SFDVKD. In nucleotides, the CDR3 is TGTGCCACCAGTGATGCGCAGGGCGGGACGGACACTTATACGCAGTATTTT. Protein product: CATSDAQGGTDTYTQYF.

This clone was seen once. The rearrangement joins TRBV9 to TRBJ2-7; 8 bases are shared with TRBD1. V was pared by 2 bases and J by 4 bases, with 2 bases of the junction left unmatched. The CDR3 loop spans 13 amino acids. CDR1 and CDR2 (germline): SGDLS, YYNGEE. The CDR3 DNA follows: TGTGCCAGCAGCGTTGACAGGGGTTACGAGCAGTACTTC. It codes for CASSVDRGYEQYF.

The V call is TRBV24-1, the J call TRBJ1-4, with TRBD1 matching over 8 bases. The CDR3 is 18 amino acids. J was trimmed by 2 bases and V by 0 bases; bases with no gene match: 7. Germline-derived CDR1 and CDR2 are KGHDR and SFDVKD. CDR3 sequence reads: CATSDLAGTGLTNEKLFF. In DNA form, the CDR3 reads TGTGCCACCAGTGATTTGGCCGGGACAGGTCTTACTAATGAAAAACTGTTTTTT.

The rearrangement joins TRBV9 to TRBJ1-2; the D is unclear. This CDR3 contains 15 residues. In germline, CDR1 is SGDLS, CDR2 YYNGEE. V gave up 4 bases and J gave up 6 bases, with 19 bases separating them. DNA for the CDR3: TGTGCCAGCAGCTCCCATCCCGGGATTGAGGATGGCTACACCTTC. Translation: CASSSHPGIEDGYTF. The full variable domain, its missing parts supplied by reference TRBV9 and TRBJ1-2, is DSGVTQTPKHLITATGQRVTLRCSPRSGDLSVYWYQQSLDQGLQFLIQYYNGEERAKGNILERFSAQQFPDLHSELNLSSLELGDSALYFCASSSHPGIEDGYTFGSGTRLTVV.

The chain employs TRBV4-2 and TRBJ2-3, with 11 bases identical to TRBD2. Germline-derived CDR1 and CDR2 are LGHNA and YNFKEQ. The CDR3 length is 17 residues. Trimming removed 3 bases from V and 0 bases from J; junction bases left unmatched: 5. CDR3 DNA sequence: TGTGCCAGCAGCCAGGGGACTAGCGGTAAGAGCACAGATACGCAGTATTTT. Translation: CASSQGTSGKSTDTQYF.

The chain recombines TRBV4-3 with TRBJ2-4; 8 bases are a match to TRBD2. Per germline, CDR1 LGHNA and CDR2 YSLEER. The CDR3 loop spans 15 amino acids. V was clipped by 0 bases and J by 4 bases; unmatched bases: 2. CDR3 coding DNA: TGCGCCAGCAGCCAAGACTCGGGGGGGAAAAACATTCAGTACTTC. Translating it yields CASSQDSGGKNIQYF.

As to this clone: A much larger clone differs from this one at a single base, so this may be a read error. CDR3 sequence reads: CASSPQGSGNTIYF. The CDR3, as DNA: TGTGCCAGCAGTCCACAGGGGTCTGGAAACACCATATATTTT. J is TRBJ1-3 and V is TRBV2, with 7 bases aligning to TRBD1. Germline loops: CDR1 SNHLY, CDR2 FYNNEI. The CDR3 extends over 14 amino acids. The J segment lost 1 base and the V segment lost 5 bases, leaving 2 bases of the junction unmatched.

This clone was seen a handful of times. V gene TRBV24-1 combines with J gene TRBJ1-4, with 7 positions matching TRBD1. Germline assignment: CDR1 KGHDR and CDR2 SFDVKD. The CDR3 sequence is 15 residues long. The V segment lost 4 bases and the J segment 8 bases; nucleotides outside the gene matches: 9. CDR3 region: CATSELTGTGEKLFF. The CDR3 DNA is TGTGCCACCAGTGAATTGACAGGGACGGGAGAAAAACTGTTTTTT.

Remarks on this clone: Other nucleotide sequences from this sample produce the same CDR3. This sequence joins TRBV14 and TRBJ1-2, with 7 bases identical to TRBD1. V lost 3 bases and J lost 5; bases outside the gene matches: 3. CDR1 SGHDN and CDR2 FVKESK come from the germline V gene. The CDR3 spans 13 residues. This CDR3 is CASSQGTDYGYTF. The CDR3 DNA reads TGTGCCAGCAGCCAGGGGACAGATTATGGCTACACCTTC.

This sequence joins TRBV12-3 or TRBV12-4 and TRBJ1-1, with unresolved D. V lost 8 bases and J 5 bases, leaving 9 bases between the germline ends. The CDR3 spans 11 residues. The CDR3 sequence is CASGAGTEAFF. The DNA of the CDR3 is TGTGCCAGCGGTGCCGGGACTGAAGCTTTCTTT.

The CDR3: CASTLQGRASPLHF. CDR3 DNA: TGTGCCAGCACCCTACAAGGGAGGGCTTCACCCCTCCACTTT. The chain combines TRBV28 with TRBJ1-6; no firm D call. The CDR3 consists of 14 residues. Germline CDR1 reads MDHEN; CDR2 reads SYDVKM. Trimming removed 7 bases from V and 9 bases from J, with 16 bases in between.

The chain has TRBV29-1 and TRBJ1-2; TRBD1 might be the D (5 bases). This CDR3 region has 14 residues. The V end was cut by 1 base, the J end by 0 bases, with 9 bases between. Germline V gene data show CDR1 as SQVTM and CDR2 as ANQGSEA. The CDR3 reads CSVEGGGANYGYTF. The CDR3 DNA reads as TGCAGCGTTGAAGGGGGGGGAGCTAACTATGGCTACACCTTC. The complete variable domain, with remaining parts taken from reference TRBV29-1 and TRBJ1-2, reads SAVISQKPSRDICQRGTSLTIQCQVDSQVTMMFWYRQQPGQSLTLIATANQGSEATYESGFVIDKFPISRPNLTFSTLTVSNMSPEDSSIYLCSVEGGGANYGYTFGSGTRLTVV.

This clone showed up just a few times. J is TRBJ2-3 and V is TRBV9, with 9 bases aligning to TRBD2. This CDR3 spans 16 amino acids. Germline loops: CDR1 SGDLS, CDR2 YYNGEE. Trimming at V came to 4 bases and at J to 6 bases, leaving 12 bases not matched to a gene. The CDR3 DNA follows: TGTGCCAGCAGCCCCCCCCGCGGGGGGGCAGGGGATACGCAGTATTTT. This sequence encodes CASSPPRGGAGDTQYF. Complete variable domain (other parts from reference TRBV9 and TRBJ2-3): DSGVTQTPKHLITATGQRVTLRCSPRSGDLSVYWYQQSLDQGLQFLIQYYNGEERAKGNILERFSAQQFPDLHSELNLSSLELGDSALYFCASSPPRGGAGDTQYFGPGTRLTVL.